Below, one TCR beta chain is given with its context. Its antigen is currently unknown. This sample was included in a study of shared clonotypes between healthy human individuals. General study points: Around 4.7% was the fraction of naive CD4 clonotypes found shared across a few donors.

Germline V gene lookup returns CDR1 SGHTS and CDR2 YDEGEE. Deletions cut 0 bases from V and 4 bases from J, with 20 bases between. The CDR3 spans 18 residues. Measured with immunoSEQ multiplex PCR; TCRdb has only the in-frame clones, and not every one. Of 980,000 or so clones listed, more than 75% are singletons. This sequence was found in a man aged 18 to 30 in good health. Sequencing was done on a sample of memory CD4+ T cells sorted from blood. Subset described: CD45RA-negative fraction. The rearrangement uses TRBV5-8 and TRBJ2-1; D gene unclear. The CDR3 DNA is TGTGCCAGCAGCTTGGGTCAGGAATTTAAGGGCTTGTACAATGAGCAGTTCTTC. Its translation is CASSLGQEFKGLYNEQFF.